Listed below are T cell receptor beta chains from one sample, sequenced in a study of T cell responses to AZD1222 COVID-19 vaccine. Using immunoSEQ multiplex PCR, the repertoire was profiled, and TCRdb retains in-frame clones only, with some absent. The sample consists of approximately 60,000 clones, less than 90% of them appearing once. The input for sequencing was peripheral blood, taken on day 0 of AZD1222 vaccination. All receptors derive from an adult in good health. Both conserved end residues are part of each CDR3. A D gene is named only where the DNA matches it firmly. Clone size, where shown, is once, few, many, or a class for clones that have expanded.

j_call: TRBJ1-5; d_call: TRBD1; clone_size: -; v_call: TRBV6-4; cdr3_aa: CASAGQASNQPQHF; cdr3_nt: TGTGCCAGCGCCGGACAGGCCAGCAATCAGCCCCAGCATTTT
j_call: TRBJ2-7; d_call: -; clone_size: few; v_call: TRBV5-4; cdr3_aa: CASSLLRGFHEQYF; cdr3_nt: TGTGCCAGCAGCCTTCTTCGAGGGTTTCACGAGCAGTACTTC
j_call: TRBJ2-7; d_call: -; clone_size: -; v_call: TRBV19; cdr3_aa: CASSRGAYEQYF; cdr3_nt: TGTGCCAGTAGTCGTGGCGCGTACGAGCAGTACTTC
j_call: TRBJ1-3; d_call: -; clone_size: once; v_call: TRBV7-6; cdr3_aa: CASSLLWGAGNTIYF; cdr3_nt: TGTGCCAGCAGCCTTCTCTGGGGGGCTGGAAACACCATATATTTT
j_call: TRBJ1-1; d_call: -; clone_size: few; v_call: TRBV6-5; cdr3_aa: CASSYSMGLLNTEAFF; cdr3_nt: TGTGCCAGCAGTTACTCGATGGGACTCCTGAACACTGAAGCTTTCTTT
j_call: TRBJ1-4; d_call: -; clone_size: -; v_call: TRBV6-5; cdr3_aa: CASSYSDPATNEKLFF; cdr3_nt: TGTGCCAGCAGTTACTCCGACCCCGCAACTAATGAAAAACTGTTTTTT
j_call: TRBJ1-4; d_call: TRBD1; clone_size: -; v_call: TRBV18; cdr3_aa: CASSADREEEKLFF; cdr3_nt: TGTGCCAGCTCAGCGGACAGGGAGGAGGAAAAACTGTTTTTT
j_call: TRBJ2-7; d_call: -; clone_size: -; v_call: TRBV15; cdr3_aa: CATSRDLGRTPYEQYF; cdr3_nt: TGTGCCACCAGCAGAGATCTTGGCAGGACACCCTACGAGCAGTACTTC
j_call: TRBJ1-1; d_call: TRBD1; clone_size: -; v_call: TRBV7-2; cdr3_aa: CASSLGVTGSVAFF; cdr3_nt: TGTGCCAGCAGCTTAGGTGTGACAGGGTCTGTCGCTTTCTTT
j_call: TRBJ1-5; d_call: TRBD1; clone_size: -; v_call: TRBV6-2/TRBV6-3; cdr3_aa: CASSLGAGGKPQHF; cdr3_nt: TGTGCCAGCAGTTTGGGGGCAGGGGGCAAGCCCCAGCATTTT
j_call: TRBJ1-1; d_call: -; clone_size: -; v_call: TRBV4-2; cdr3_aa: CASSQPPTGSEAFF; cdr3_nt: TGTGCCAGCAGCCAGCCTCCTACAGGGTCTGAAGCTTTCTTT
j_call: TRBJ1-6; d_call: -; clone_size: -; v_call: TRBV5-5; cdr3_aa: CASSPYQLGSRPLHF; cdr3_nt: TGTGCCAGCAGCCCGTATCAGCTGGGGAGTCGGCCCCTCCACTTT
j_call: TRBJ2-1; d_call: -; clone_size: few; v_call: TRBV6-5; cdr3_aa: CASSFDRNEQFF; cdr3_nt: TGTGCCAGCAGTTTTGACAGGAACGAGCAGTTCTTC
j_call: TRBJ1-2; d_call: -; clone_size: few; v_call: TRBV6-1; cdr3_aa: CASSGFLQGSNYGYTF; cdr3_nt: TGTGCCAGCAGTGGGTTCCTACAGGGATCTAACTATGGCTACACCTTC
j_call: TRBJ2-7; d_call: TRBD2; clone_size: once; v_call: TRBV30; cdr3_aa: CAWKRGAGGYEQYF; cdr3_nt: TGTGCCTGGAAGAGGGGGGCGGGAGGCTACGAGCAGTACTTC
j_call: TRBJ1-1; d_call: TRBD1; clone_size: -; v_call: TRBV19; cdr3_aa: CASSTHKQGRLTTEAFF; cdr3_nt: TGTGCCAGTAGTACCCACAAACAGGGGCGGTTGACCACTGAAGCTTTCTTT
j_call: TRBJ2-1; d_call: TRBD1; clone_size: -; v_call: TRBV29-1; cdr3_aa: CSVVVIQGARYNEQFF; cdr3_nt: TGCAGCGTCGTGGTCATACAGGGGGCAAGGTACAATGAGCAGTTCTTC
j_call: TRBJ2-7; d_call: TRBD1; clone_size: -; v_call: TRBV19; cdr3_aa: CASSPGGSAYEQYF; cdr3_nt: TGTGCCAGTAGTCCAGGGGGTTCGGCCTACGAGCAGTACTTC
j_call: TRBJ1-6; d_call: TRBD1; clone_size: -; v_call: TRBV27; cdr3_aa: CASRAGTGHSPLHF; cdr3_nt: TGTGCCAGCAGAGCCGGGACAGGGCATTCACCCCTCCACTTT
j_call: TRBJ2-7; d_call: -; clone_size: -; v_call: TRBV29-1; cdr3_aa: CSVRAGAIYEQYF; cdr3_nt: TGCAGCGTTCGGGCAGGGGCAATATACGAGCAGTACTTC
j_call: TRBJ2-3; d_call: TRBD2; clone_size: -; v_call: TRBV9; cdr3_aa: CASSHDPTKSGGPTDTQYF; cdr3_nt: TGTGCCAGCAGCCACGACCCGACCAAGAGCGGGGGGCCCACAGATACGCAGTATTTT
j_call: TRBJ1-1; d_call: -; clone_size: -; v_call: TRBV29-1; cdr3_aa: CSLQRGGVNTEAFF; cdr3_nt: TGCAGCCTTCAAAGGGGGGGAGTGAACACTGAAGCTTTCTTT
j_call: TRBJ2-1; d_call: -; clone_size: -; v_call: TRBV11-3; cdr3_aa: CASSLGQGGSSYNEQFF; cdr3_nt: TGTGCCAGCAGCTTAGGGCAGGGGGGAAGCTCCTACAATGAGCAGTTCTTC
j_call: TRBJ1-2; d_call: -; clone_size: -; v_call: TRBV29-1; cdr3_aa: CSVDEEGYYGYTF; cdr3_nt: TGCAGCGTTGATGAAGAGGGCTACTATGGCTACACCTTC
j_call: TRBJ1-2; d_call: -; clone_size: -; v_call: TRBV3-1/TRBV3-2; cdr3_aa: CASSQVNIDYGYTF; cdr3_nt: TGTGCCAGCAGCCAAGTGAACATCGATTATGGCTACACCTTC
j_call: TRBJ2-1; d_call: -; clone_size: -; v_call: TRBV5-1; cdr3_aa: CASSLSAGKTGEQFF; cdr3_nt: TGCGCCAGCAGCCTGTCGGCTGGTAAGACCGGTGAGCAGTTCTTC
j_call: TRBJ1-4; d_call: TRBD1; clone_size: once; v_call: TRBV19; cdr3_aa: CASTPTGPFEKLFF; cdr3_nt: TGTGCCAGTACTCCGACAGGGCCTTTTGAAAAACTGTTTTTT
j_call: TRBJ1-5; d_call: -; clone_size: -; v_call: TRBV5-6; cdr3_aa: CASSFLGERDNQPQHF; cdr3_nt: TGTGCCAGCAGCTTCTTGGGGGAGAGGGACAATCAGCCCCAGCATTTT
j_call: TRBJ2-2; d_call: -; clone_size: -; v_call: TRBV19; cdr3_aa: CASTPRGPFGELFF; cdr3_nt: TGTGCCAGTACACCGCGGGGGCCATTCGGGGAGCTGTTTTTT
j_call: TRBJ2-1; d_call: -; clone_size: -; v_call: TRBV7-8; cdr3_aa: CASSLVGQGSSNEQFF; cdr3_nt: TGTGCCAGCAGCTTAGTCGGGCAGGGGTCATCCAATGAGCAGTTCTTC
j_call: TRBJ2-7; d_call: -; clone_size: -; v_call: TRBV16; cdr3_aa: CASSHPQEGSSYEQYF; cdr3_nt: TGTGCCAGCAGCCATCCCCAGGAGGGCAGCTCCTACGAGCAGTACTTC
j_call: TRBJ2-1; d_call: -; clone_size: -; v_call: TRBV18; cdr3_aa: CASSPPSGDNEQFF; cdr3_nt: TGTGCCAGCTCACCACCGTCAGGCGACAATGAGCAGTTCTTC
j_call: TRBJ1-1; d_call: TRBD1; clone_size: -; v_call: TRBV2; cdr3_aa: CASKPQGTNTEAFF; cdr3_nt: TGTGCCAGCAAACCACAGGGGACAAACACTGAAGCTTTCTTT
j_call: TRBJ1-3; d_call: -; clone_size: -; v_call: TRBV4-3; cdr3_aa: CASSQDRVAGNTIYF; cdr3_nt: TGCGCCAGCAGCCAAGATCGAGTGGCTGGAAACACCATATATTTT
j_call: TRBJ2-2; d_call: -; clone_size: once; v_call: TRBV6-5; cdr3_aa: CASSYSTRRTGELFF; cdr3_nt: TGTGCCAGCAGTTACTCGACCAGGAGGACCGGGGAGCTGTTTTTT
j_call: TRBJ2-1; d_call: -; clone_size: -; v_call: TRBV7-2; cdr3_aa: CASSFRQAYNEQFF; cdr3_nt: TGTGCCAGCAGCTTCCGACAGGCGTACAATGAGCAGTTCTTC
j_call: TRBJ1-5; d_call: -; clone_size: -; v_call: TRBV6-2/TRBV6-3; cdr3_aa: CASSPVAYSNQPQHF; cdr3_nt: TGTGCCAGCAGTCCCGTGGCTTATAGCAATCAGCCCCAGCATTTT
j_call: TRBJ1-1; d_call: -; clone_size: -; v_call: TRBV4-3; cdr3_aa: CASSQELLAGSTEAFF; cdr3_nt: TGCGCCAGCAGCCAAGAACTGTTGGCAGGGTCAACTGAAGCTTTCTTT
j_call: TRBJ2-1; d_call: TRBD1; clone_size: -; v_call: TRBV11-3; cdr3_aa: CASSLGDRGRWHNEQFF; cdr3_nt: TGTGCCAGCAGCTTAGGAGACAGGGGACGGTGGCACAATGAGCAGTTCTTC
j_call: TRBJ2-1; d_call: TRBD2; clone_size: -; v_call: TRBV7-6; cdr3_aa: CASSSLMGLAVNEQFF; cdr3_nt: TGTGCCAGCAGCTCGCTAATGGGACTAGCGGTGAATGAGCAGTTCTTC
j_call: TRBJ1-1; d_call: -; clone_size: -; v_call: TRBV30; cdr3_aa: CAWSRGTNTEAFF; cdr3_nt: TGTGCCTGGAGTAGGGGAACGAACACTGAAGCTTTCTTT
j_call: TRBJ1-6; d_call: -; clone_size: -; v_call: TRBV5-5; cdr3_aa: CASSLGQASSYNSPLHF; cdr3_nt: TGTGCCAGCAGCTTGGGGCAGGCGAGCTCCTATAATTCACCCCTCCACTTT
j_call: TRBJ2-7; d_call: TRBD1; clone_size: -; v_call: TRBV7-2; cdr3_aa: CASRPTGQGNEQYF; cdr3_nt: TGTGCCAGCAGACCTACGGGACAGGGGAACGAGCAGTACTTC
j_call: TRBJ2-3; d_call: -; clone_size: -; v_call: TRBV7-2; cdr3_aa: CASSPLEADTQYF; cdr3_nt: TGTGCCAGCAGTCCCCTCGAGGCGGATACGCAGTATTTT
j_call: TRBJ1-4; d_call: -; clone_size: medium-sized; v_call: TRBV6-2/TRBV6-3; cdr3_aa: CASSYSESATNEKLFF; cdr3_nt: TGTGCCAGCAGTTACTCGGAGAGTGCAACTAATGAAAAACTGTTTTTT
j_call: TRBJ1-1; d_call: TRBD1; clone_size: -; v_call: TRBV7-9; cdr3_aa: CASSHPTGGTEAFF; cdr3_nt: TGTGCCAGCAGCCATCCGACAGGGGGCACTGAAGCTTTCTTT
j_call: TRBJ2-7; d_call: -; clone_size: -; v_call: TRBV11-3; cdr3_aa: CASSFSGQGDYEQYF; cdr3_nt: TGTGCCAGCAGCTTTTCGGGGCAGGGAGACTACGAGCAGTACTTC
j_call: TRBJ2-2; d_call: -; clone_size: -; v_call: TRBV14; cdr3_aa: CASSPQGVQIKTGELFF; cdr3_nt: TGTGCCAGCAGCCCCCAAGGGGTGCAGATCAAGACCGGGGAGCTGTTTTTT
j_call: TRBJ1-2; d_call: -; clone_size: -; v_call: TRBV28; cdr3_aa: CASSIRDGPLYGYTF; cdr3_nt: TGTGCCAGCAGTATCCGGGACGGGCCCCTCTATGGCTACACCTTC
j_call: TRBJ1-1; d_call: -; clone_size: -; v_call: TRBV19; cdr3_aa: CASSGYRGAEAFF; cdr3_nt: TGTGCCAGTAGCGGCTATAGGGGCGCTGAAGCTTTCTTT
j_call: TRBJ1-6; d_call: -; clone_size: -; v_call: TRBV7-2; cdr3_aa: CASSLGRVENSPLHF; cdr3_nt: TGTGCCAGCAGCTTAGGCAGGGTGGAGAATTCACCCCTCCACTTT
j_call: TRBJ1-1; d_call: -; clone_size: -; v_call: TRBV18; cdr3_aa: CASSPPGEAFF; cdr3_nt: TGTGCCAGCTCACCACCAGGAGAAGCTTTCTTT
j_call: TRBJ1-1; d_call: -; clone_size: -; v_call: TRBV18; cdr3_aa: CASSPGSGETEAFF; cdr3_nt: TGTGCCAGCTCACCTGGATCAGGGGAGACTGAAGCTTTCTTT